This is a list of T cell receptor beta chains from one sample in a study of neurological immune-mediated disorders. MiXCR was run by TCRdb on the 5' RACE reads, yielding one entry per CDR3 protein. The sample holds about 33,000 distinct CDR3 sequences, around 1.5% seen once. Sequencing was done on a sample of PBMCs. All receptors derive from a young woman with multiple sclerosis. Each CDR3 is given with its conserved first and last residue. A D gene is named only where the DNA matches it firmly. Size is stated for part of the rows, as once, few or many counts, or as a class when the clone is expanded.

D gene	clone size	V gene	J gene	CDR3 protein	CDR3 DNA
TRBD2	-	TRBV7-7	TRBJ2-3	CASSLAGRVTDTQYF	TGTGCCAGCAGCTTAGCGGGGAGGGTCACAGATACGCAGTATTTT
-	-	TRBV10-3	TRBJ1-1	CAISTMNTEAFF	TGTGCCATCAGCACCATGAACACTGAAGCTTTCTTT
-	medium-sized	TRBV20-1	TRBJ1-1	CSASKTVNTEAFF	TGCAGTGCTAGTAAGACAGTTAACACTGAAGCTTTCTTT
-	many	TRBV7-2	TRBJ1-5	CASSPGGAGNQPQHF	TGTGCCAGCAGCCCCGGGGGGGCAGGCAATCAGCCCCAGCATTTT
-	many	TRBV20-1	TRBJ1-6	CSARANRASPLHF	TGCAGTGCTAGAGCCAACAGGGCTTCACCCCTCCACTTT
-	many	TRBV20-1	TRBJ1-1	CSARRPPEAFF	TGCAGTGCTAGAAGGCCCCCTGAAGCTTTCTTT
-	many	TRBV6-5	TRBJ2-1	CASSYRTPNHEQFF	TGTGCCAGCAGTTACCGTACTCCGAACCATGAGCAGTTCTTC
TRBD1	many	TRBV5-8	TRBJ2-7	CASSTSRDRINHEQYF	TGTGCCAGCAGCACTTCCCGGGACAGGATTAACCACGAGCAGTACTTC
-	medium-sized	TRBV15	TRBJ2-7	CATSNQETSYEQYF	TGTGCCACCAGCAACCAGGAGACCTCCTACGAGCAGTACTTC
TRBD1	many	TRBV7-2	TRBJ2-3	CASSLVDRAQDTQYF	TGTGCCAGCAGCTTAGTCGACAGGGCTCAAGATACGCAGTATTTT
-	once	TRBV6-1	TRBJ1-3	CASSEMGLNSGNTIYF	TGTGCCAGCAGTGAAATGGGACTCAACTCTGGAAACACCATATATTTT
TRBD2	many	TRBV3-1	TRBJ2-7	CASSQLTGGYEQYF	TGTGCCAGCAGCCAACTAACGGGGGGCTACGAGCAGTACTTC
-	many	TRBV12-3/TRBV12-4	TRBJ1-1	CASSFVTEAFF	TGTGCCAGCAGTTTCGTAACTGAAGCTTTCTTT
-	many	TRBV4-3	TRBJ2-6	CASSHGGGANVLTF	TGCGCCAGCAGCCATGGTGGCGGGGCCAACGTCCTGACTTTC
-	many	TRBV20-1	TRBJ1-1	CSARGVQPEAFF	TGCAGTGCTAGAGGGGTACAGCCTGAAGCTTTCTTT
TRBD1	-	TRBV6-4	TRBJ1-1	CASRPTGDTEAFF	TGTGCCAGCAGGCCGACAGGGGACACTGAAGCTTTCTTT
-	-	TRBV6-6	TRBJ2-4	CASSFPPGQEGLQYF	TGTGCCAGCAGTTTTCCTCCGGGACAAGAGGGCCTTCAGTACTTC
TRBD1	many	TRBV5-1	TRBJ2-7	CASSLLRDRKTYEQYF	TGCGCCAGCAGCTTACTCCGGGACAGAAAAACCTACGAGCAGTACTTC
-	many	TRBV5-1	TRBJ1-4	CASSLSQVNEKLFF	TGCGCCAGCAGCCTCTCACAGGTTAATGAAAAACTGTTTTTT
-	many	TRBV5-1	TRBJ1-4	CASSSGRTNEKLFF	TGCGCCAGCAGCTCTGGCAGAACCAATGAAAAACTGTTTTTT
TRBD1	many	TRBV6-2/TRBV6-3	TRBJ1-1	CASSYSTGGKAEAFF	TGTGCCAGCAGTTACTCGACAGGGGGCAAGGCTGAAGCTTTCTTT
-	many	TRBV20-1	TRBJ1-5	CSARTSWKNQPQHF	TGCAGTGCTAGAACGTCGTGGAAGAATCAGCCCCAGCATTTT
-	many	TRBV5-1	TRBJ1-1	CASSTTGLNTEAFF	TGCGCCAGCAGTACCACAGGGTTGAACACTGAAGCTTTCTTT
-	many	TRBV5-1	TRBJ2-7	CASSLAGGPSGYEQYF	TGCGCCAGCAGCTTGGCCGGGGGGCCCTCCGGCTACGAGCAGTACTTC
TRBD1	many	TRBV12-3/TRBV12-4	TRBJ1-5	CASSYRGGGQPQHF	TGTGCCAGCAGTTACAGGGGAGGAGGTCAGCCCCAGCATTTT
-	many	TRBV9	TRBJ1-1	CASSAGHPNTEAFF	TGTGCCAGCAGTGCAGGACACCCAAACACTGAAGCTTTCTTT
-	many	TRBV5-5	TRBJ2-7	CASSLVAGEQYF	TGTGCCAGCAGCTTGGTTGCGGGCGAGCAGTACTTC
TRBD1	many	TRBV7-8	TRBJ2-2	CASSFQGAGTGELFF	TGTGCCAGCAGCTTCCAGGGGGCTGGGACCGGGGAGCTGTTTTTT
TRBD2	many	TRBV7-6	TRBJ2-1	CASSRMGLGSYNEQFF	TGTGCCAGCAGCCGGATGGGACTAGGCTCCTACAATGAGCAGTTCTTC
TRBD2	many	TRBV5-1	TRBJ2-7	CASSPTLGGRQYF	TGCGCCAGCAGCCCAACACTGGGGGGGAGGCAGTACTTC
-	many	TRBV29-1	TRBJ2-1	CSVGRIEQFF	TGCAGCGTTGGGAGGATTGAGCAGTTCTTC
TRBD2	many	TRBV6-4	TRBJ2-2	CASSSGDTGELFF	TGTGCCAGCAGTAGCGGGGACACCGGGGAGCTGTTTTTT
-	many	TRBV5-1	TRBJ2-7	CASSLARPSYEQYF	TGCGCCAGCAGCTTAGCGAGACCCTCCTACGAGCAGTACTTC
TRBD1	many	TRBV20-1	TRBJ1-4	CSASAGGGKLFF	TGCAGTGCTAGTGCAGGGGGTGGAAAACTGTTTTTT
-	many	TRBV20-1	TRBJ2-5	CSAPDIETQYF	TGCAGTGCACCGGATATAGAGACCCAGTACTTC
-	many	TRBV7-2	TRBJ2-1	CASRTPGLLQNEQFF	TGTGCCAGCAGAACCCCAGGGCTATTACAGAATGAGCAGTTCTTC
TRBD1	many	TRBV27	TRBJ1-1	CASRSGTGGELGF	TGTGCCAGCAGGTCTGGGACAGGGGGCGAGTTGGGCTTT
-	many	TRBV20-1	TRBJ1-1	CSAGWDWTANEAFF	TGCAGTGCTGGATGGGACTGGACAGCTAATGAAGCTTTCTTT
-	many	TRBV6-5	TRBJ2-1	CASSGRRGHINEQFF	TGTGCCAGCAGTGGCCGGAGGGGCCATATCAATGAGCAGTTCTTC
-	many	TRBV5-6	TRBJ1-2	CASRHGQNGYTF	TGTGCCAGCAGACACGGACAGAATGGCTACACCTTC
-	many	TRBV7-2	TRBJ2-1	CASSSRTEARQFF	TGTGCCAGCAGCTCTCGGACGGAAGCACGGCAGTTCTTC
-	many	TRBV6-5	TRBJ1-1	CASSYGIVSAGGFSEAFF	TGTGCCAGCAGTTACGGTATCGTGTCGGCAGGTGGATTTTCTGAAGCTTTCTTT
-	many	TRBV7-2	TRBJ2-3	CASSFSPDTQYF	TGTGCCAGCAGCTTTAGCCCAGATACGCAGTATTTT
-	many	TRBV6-5	TRBJ2-4	CASSFGEPVNIQYF	TGTGCCAGCAGTTTCGGGGAGCCAGTGAACATTCAGTACTTC
-	many	TRBV20-1	TRBJ2-3	CSARGPTTDTQYF	TGCAGTGCTAGAGGCCCTACCACAGATACGCAGTATTTT
-	many	TRBV7-2	TRBJ2-3	CASSLSGDTQYF	TGTGCCAGCAGCCTTTCGGGAGATACGCAGTATTTT